This T cell receptor beta chain came from a study of regulatory T cells in long-lasting Graves disease. Arm-PCR of CDR3 regions and iRepertoire HTBI primers were used to build TCR beta libraries. TCRdb itself ran the multiplex PCR reads through MiXCR, one entry per CDR3 protein. The data hold around 500,000 distinct CDR3 sequences, with roughly a sixth observed a single time. This clonotype was found once. CDR3 length: 12 residues. Germline assignment: CDR1 SNHLY and CDR2 FYNNEI. V dropped 8 bases and J dropped 3 bases, with 11 bases sitting between them. Time point denoted: newly diagnosed GD, antithyroid drugs for less than 3 months. PBMC RNA served as the TCR library source. The same specimen was also included in a second study, on T cells in Graves' hyperthyroidism and ophthalmopathy.

The chain has TRBV2 and TRBJ2-7, with D hard to call. This TCR came from a woman aged 40 to 65 with Graves disease. The material was peripheral blood mononuclear cells (PBMCs), obtained at new diagnosis, from a patient treated with antithyroid drugs. This CDR3 reads CASAEPRYEQYF. The CDR3 nucleotides are TGTGCCAGCGCCGAACCGCGCTACGAGCAGTACTTC. The full variable domain, with the rest looked up from reference TRBV2 and TRBJ2-7, is EPEVTQTPSHQVTQMGQEVILRCVPISNHLYFYWYRQILGQKVEFLVSFYNNEISEKSEIFDDQFSVERPDGSNFTLKIRSTKLEDSAMYFCASAEPRYEQYFGPGTRLTVT.